The clone carrying this TCR beta chain was detected ten times or more. The V segment lost 0 bases and the J segment 1 base; nucleotides outside the gene matches: 13. There are 21 residues in the CDR3. The germline V gene encodes CDR1 LGHNA and CDR2 YSLEER. Both a constant-region primer and a V-primer adapter served to amplify TCRs across around 20 PCR cycles. TCRdb passed the reads through MiXCR, listing each CDR3 protein once. Of roughly 52,000 distinct CDR3 sequences in the sample, roughly 31% were seen once. The sample's time point: after trial treatment. Treatment described: LDRT plus nivolumab, ipilimumab, low-dose cyclophosphamide and aspirin (RACIN trial). The donors' treatment consisted of nivolumab, ipilimumab, aspirin, low-dose cyclophosphamide and low-dose radiotherapy. These data come from a study of low-dose radiotherapy and immunotherapy resistance in tumors. Study overall: With 1 Gy per fraction every two weeks, Cohort 2 accumulated 13 Gy across 26 weeks. Ipilimumab 1 mg/kg every six weeks, together with nivolumab 240 mg every two weeks, was given intravenously to patients. Participants were given intravenous cyclophosphamide 200 mg/m2 every two weeks, one day before radiation and immunotherapy.

The sample consisted of PBMCs, taken after low-dose radiotherapy plus immunotherapy. This TCR was sampled from a male donor with rectosigmoid adenocarcinoma. The rearrangement joins TRBV4-3 to TRBJ2-2, with TRBD2 identical over 11 bases. The CDR3 spells CASSQDSAMASGGRNTGELFF. For the CDR3, the DNA is TGCGCCAGCAGCCAAGATTCCGCGATGGCTAGCGGGGGGCGGAACACCGGGGAGCTGTTTTTT.